Shown below are 8 T cell receptor beta chains from a single sample sequenced in a study of T cells in Graves' hyperthyroidism and ophthalmopathy. RNA transcripts provided the source from which TCR beta CDR3 regions were amplified. An initial round of RT-PCR targeting the TCR CDR3 relied on the HTBI primer set. TCRdb reprocessed the multiplex PCR reads with MiXCR, giving one entry per CDR3 protein. The sample has roughly 720,000 distinct CDR3 sequences; approximately 15% are singletons. The specimen sequenced was blood. The source of these receptors is a man aged 45 to 65 with Graves' hyperthyroidism.

As regards this clonotype: A read error may account for a junction end that differs from germline. DNA of the CDR3: TGTGCCAGCAATTTACCCGCAGGGGGTTACGAGCAGTACTTC. Translation gives CASNLPAGGYEQYF. The rearrangement uses TRBV28 and TRBJ2-7, with 7 bases fitting TRBD1. Germline CDR1 MDHEN, CDR2 SYDVKM. The CDR3 runs to 14 residues.

Many counts were recorded for this clonotype. The chain links TRBV3-1 to TRBJ2-5; D perhaps matches TRBD2 (5 bases). Germline V gives CDR1 LGHDT, CDR2 YNNKEL (reference sequence). Between the trimmed V and J ends, which lost 4 bases and 1 base, there was a span of 19 bases. The CDR3 has 17 amino acids. The CDR3 spells CASSPRGMASLQETQYF. The CDR3 region has the DNA TGTGCCAGCAGCCCCCGGGGAATGGCCAGCCTCCAAGAGACCCAGTACTTC.

This clonotype was detected only a few times. The rearrangement uses TRBV12-3 or TRBV12-4 and TRBJ2-5; D unclear. The V and J ends lost 2 bases and 2 bases respectively, with 12 bases between them. The CDR3 spans 15 residues. CDR3: CASSLPLDGQETQYF. DNA for the CDR3: TGTGCCAGCAGTTTACCCCTGGACGGTCAAGAGACCCAGTACTTC.

This clonotype was counted ten times or more. V and J are TRBV27 and TRBJ2-2, with a tentative D call TRBD2 (6 bases). CDR3 size: 15 residues. CDR1 is MNHEY, CDR2 SMNVEV, per germline (reference sequence). Trimming stripped 0 bases from V and 5 bases from J, with 10 bases between. This chain's CDR3 is CASSLSFGSTGELFF. The CDR3 DNA is TGTGCCAGCAGTTTATCGTTCGGGAGTACCGGGGAGCTGTTTTTT.

This clonotype was counted between two and nine times. The CDR3 reads CASSRGRASQPQHF. The CDR3 DNA sequence: TGTGCCAGCAGCCGAGGGAGGGCGTCCCAGCCCCAGCATTTT. The chain carries TRBV7-2 and TRBJ1-5; no clear D. CDR3 length equals 14 residues. Germline CDR1 is SGHTA and CDR2 is FQGNSA. Trimming took off 5 bases at V and 7 bases at J, with 15 bases between the two ends.

The chain combines TRBV19 with TRBJ2-7; TRBD1 matches 10 bases. The germline gives CDR1 LNHDA, CDR2 SQIVND (reference sequence). CDR3 size: 15 residues. With 3 bases clipped from V and 0 bases from J, the junction kept 2 bases outside the gene matches. CDR3 sequence (DNA): TGTGCCAGTAGTATCGGACAGGGGGGCTCCTACGAGCAGTACTTC. Amino acid sequence: CASSIGQGGSYEQYF.

This clonotype was observed many times. DNA of the CDR3: TGTGCCAGCACCCCTTCAGGTGGAGATACGCAGTATTTT. It specifies CASTPSGGDTQYF. The rearrangement joins TRBV2 to TRBJ2-3; D unclear. V was trimmed by 7 bases and J by 5 bases, leaving 13 bases between them. The CDR3 loop spans 13 amino acids. From germline, CDR1 is SNHLY and CDR2 FYNNEI.

In this sample, this clonotype turned up many times. The gene calls are TRBV11-2 and TRBJ2-7, with 12 bases identical to TRBD2. This CDR3 has 14 residues. Losses at the gene ends were 5 bases for V and 6 bases for J; bases not matched to a gene: 5. Germline values: CDR1 SGHAT, CDR2 FQNNGV. CDR3 bases: TGTGCCAGCAGCAGACTAGCGGGAGTGTTCGAGCAGTACTTC. This encodes CASSRLAGVFEQYF.